This TCR beta chain is from a study of blood T cell repertoires in COVID-19. About the research overall: The study counted Cohort 3 donors as recovered given two negative PCRs, clearance, or symptom resolution. Sites across the United States, Italy and Spain contributed samples from acute and convalescent COVID-19.

Original processing methods: Amplified reference gene primers provided the basis for estimating nucleated cell counts. Here immunoSEQ multiplex PCR was the method, and the copy in TCRdb shows in-frame clones only, minus some. V and J calls and clone size follow that table, whereas D and trimming were derived from the DNA. The sample gives about 210,000 clones, about 88% of which show up once; just under 25% is in the top ten. All enrollees were roughly 18 to 100 years old and from about two dozen US areas. With V trimmed by 0 bases and J by 8 bases, 13 bases remained unmatched. This CDR3 comprises 17 residues. Germline V lookup: CDR1 SGHRS, CDR2 YFSETQ.

The specimen sequenced was PBMCs or T cells enriched from blood (not recorded which). This sequence originates from a woman in her forties in a cohort exposed to, infected with or recovered from COVID-19 (not recorded which). The J gene is TRBJ2-1, the V gene TRBV5-1; TRBD1 aligns across 8 bases. CDR3 in DNA: TGCGCCAGCAGCTTGGCCCCAATCGAGGCAGGGGGCTATGAGCAGTTCTTC. This gives the protein CASSLAPIEAGGYEQFF. The full variable domain, rest sourced from reference TRBV5-1 and TRBJ2-1, is KAGVTQTPRYLIKTRGQQVTLSCSPISGHRSVSWYQQTPGQGLQFLFEYFSETQRNKGNFPGRFSGRQFSNSRSEMNVSTLELGDSALYLCASSLAPIEAGGYEQFFGPGTRLTVL.